This TCR beta chain was documented in a study of T cells in women clearing cervical HPV infection. At the level of the study: Case blood was drawn a median around 140 days after lesion detection.

Details on this clone: Read coverage stops 3 residues before the CDR3 terminus; the germline J gene supplies the remainder.

Each participant carried one incident cervical HPV16 infection only. CDR3 length equals 14 residues. Trimming cost V 7 bases and J 3 bases; bases outside gene matches: 8. Germline-derived CDR1 and CDR2 are LNHDA and SQIVND (reference sequence). The assay was immunoSEQ multiplex PCR, and TCRdb's table has in-frame clones only and misses some. The sample spans tens of thousands of clones; the ten largest clones claim 1.4%. The clonotype was recovered from a woman aged 18-69 years with a cervical HPV16 infection that either progressed to CIN3+ or cleared (not recorded which). This chain connects TRBV19 to TRBJ1-1, with 7 bases aligning to TRBD1. The sample consisted of blood buffy coat. The CDR3 loop reads CASKMQGDHTEAFF. The DNA read from the CDR3 is TGTGCCAGTAAGATGCAGGGGGACCACACTGAA.